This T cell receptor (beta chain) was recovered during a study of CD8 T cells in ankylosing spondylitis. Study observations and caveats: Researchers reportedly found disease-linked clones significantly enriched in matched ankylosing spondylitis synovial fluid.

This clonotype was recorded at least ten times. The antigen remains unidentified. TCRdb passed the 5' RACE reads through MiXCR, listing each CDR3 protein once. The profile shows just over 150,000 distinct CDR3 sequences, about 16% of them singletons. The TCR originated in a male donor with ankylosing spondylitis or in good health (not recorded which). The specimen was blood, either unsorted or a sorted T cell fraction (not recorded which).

The CDR3: CATNTGTGEAFF. In DNA form, the CDR3 reads TGTGCCACCAACACCGGGACAGGTGAAGCTTTCTTT. This chain uses TRBV15 with TRBJ1-1; 8 bases match TRBD1. Trimming removed 7 bases from V and 7 bases from J; junction bases left unmatched: 5. The CDR3 covers 12 residues. Germline V gene sequence: CDR1 LNHNV, CDR2 YYDKDF (reference sequence).